This entry concerns a single T cell receptor beta chain. This sample stems from a study of blood T cell repertoires in COVID-19. Measured with immunoSEQ multiplex PCR; TCRdb has only the in-frame clones, and not every one. The table has approximately 240,000 clones, 65% to 90% seen once. Losses at the gene ends were 3 bases for V and 3 bases for J; bases not matched to a gene: 7. The CDR3 runs 16 residues. Germline CDR1 and CDR2: SGHDT and YYEEEE. This TCR derives from a woman aged 40 to 50 who had recovered from COVID-19. This chain connects TRBV5-6 to TRBJ2-3; 10 nucleotides match TRBD2. The sequencing sample was made of peripheral blood. The CDR3, as DNA: TGTGCCAGCAGCTCCCCTAGCGGGGGCGGGACAGATACGCAGTATTTT. This gives the protein CASSSPSGGGTDTQYF.